This T cell receptor (beta chain) was retrieved from a study of identical twins. Germline CDR1 SEHNR, CDR2 FQNEAQ (reference sequence). Trimming shortened V by 3 bases and J by 6 bases, and 9 bases separated the two germline ends. This CDR3 has 13 residues. TCRdb reanalysed the 5' RACE reads using MiXCR and keeps one entry per CDR3 protein. The table shows approximately 690,000 distinct CDR3 sequences, with 6% to 6.5% occurring only once. The chain joins TRBV7-9 to TRBJ2-1; D is undetermined. Sequences were obtained from naive T cells sorted from blood. The TCR comes from a man between 18 and 35 years old in good health. CDR3 DNA sequence: TGTGCCAGCAGCTTTTCGCTACCCAATGAGCAGTTCTTC. It encodes CASSFSLPNEQFF.